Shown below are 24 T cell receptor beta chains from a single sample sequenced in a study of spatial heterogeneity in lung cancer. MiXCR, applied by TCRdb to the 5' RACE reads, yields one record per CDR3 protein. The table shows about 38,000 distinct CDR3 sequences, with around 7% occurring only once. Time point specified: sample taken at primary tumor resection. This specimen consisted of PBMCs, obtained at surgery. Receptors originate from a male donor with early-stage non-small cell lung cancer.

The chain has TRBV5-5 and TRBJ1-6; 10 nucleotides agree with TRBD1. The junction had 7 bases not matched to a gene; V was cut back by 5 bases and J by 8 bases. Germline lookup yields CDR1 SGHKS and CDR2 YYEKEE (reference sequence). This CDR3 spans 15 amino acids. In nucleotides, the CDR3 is TGTGCCAGCAGTCGACAGGGGGCAATTGATTCACCCCTCCACTTT. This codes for CASSRQGAIDSPLHF.

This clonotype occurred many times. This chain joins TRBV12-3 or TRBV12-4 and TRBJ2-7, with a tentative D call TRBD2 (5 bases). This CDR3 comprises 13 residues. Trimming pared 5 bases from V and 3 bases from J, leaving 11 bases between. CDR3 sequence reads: CASSPSGDYEQYF. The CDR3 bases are TGTGCCAGCAGTCCCTCCGGGGACTACGAGCAGTACTTC.

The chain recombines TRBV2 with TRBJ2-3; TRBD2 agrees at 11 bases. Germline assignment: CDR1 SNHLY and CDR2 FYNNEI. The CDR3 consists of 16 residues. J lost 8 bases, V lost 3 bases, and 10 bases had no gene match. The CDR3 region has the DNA TGTGCCAGCAGTGATTCACTAGCGGGAGAGGAGCTTACGCAGTATTTT. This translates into CASSDSLAGEELTQYF.

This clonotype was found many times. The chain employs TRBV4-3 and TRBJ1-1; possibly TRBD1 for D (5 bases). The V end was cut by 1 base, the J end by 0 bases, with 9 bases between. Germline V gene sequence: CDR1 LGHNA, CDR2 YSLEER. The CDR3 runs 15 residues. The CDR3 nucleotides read TGCGCCAGCAGCCAAGTCCGGGGGGTGAACACTGAAGCTTTCTTT. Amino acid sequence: CASSQVRGVNTEAFF.

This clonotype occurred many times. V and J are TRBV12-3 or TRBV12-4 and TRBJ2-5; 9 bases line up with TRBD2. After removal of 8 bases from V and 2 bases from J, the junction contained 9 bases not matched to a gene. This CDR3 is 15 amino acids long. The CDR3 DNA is TGTGCCAGCCGCGGGGGGGGCAGGAGTCAAGAGACCCAGTACTTC. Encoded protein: CASRGGGRSQETQYF.

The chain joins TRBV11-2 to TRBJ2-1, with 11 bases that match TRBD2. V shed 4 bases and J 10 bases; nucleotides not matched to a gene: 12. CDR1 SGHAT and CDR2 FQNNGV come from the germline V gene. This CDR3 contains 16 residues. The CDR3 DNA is TGTGCCAGCAGCTCGATTAGCGGGAGGGCCGAAGGGGAGCAGTTCTTC. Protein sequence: CASSSISGRAEGEQFF.

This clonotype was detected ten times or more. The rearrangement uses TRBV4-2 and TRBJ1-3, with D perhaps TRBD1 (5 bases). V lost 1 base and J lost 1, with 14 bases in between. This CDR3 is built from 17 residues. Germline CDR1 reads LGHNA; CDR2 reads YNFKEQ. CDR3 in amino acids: CASSQGEGRWSGNTIYF. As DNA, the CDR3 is TGTGCCAGCAGCCAAGGCGAGGGGCGCTGGTCTGGAAACACCATATATTTT.

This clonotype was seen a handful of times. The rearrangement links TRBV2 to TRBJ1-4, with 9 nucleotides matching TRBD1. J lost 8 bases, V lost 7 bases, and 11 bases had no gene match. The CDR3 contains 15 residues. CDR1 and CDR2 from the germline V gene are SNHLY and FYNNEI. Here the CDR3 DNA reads TGTGCCAGCACCACAACGACAGGGGGAGGCGAAAAACTGTTTTTT. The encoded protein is CASTTTTGGGEKLFF.

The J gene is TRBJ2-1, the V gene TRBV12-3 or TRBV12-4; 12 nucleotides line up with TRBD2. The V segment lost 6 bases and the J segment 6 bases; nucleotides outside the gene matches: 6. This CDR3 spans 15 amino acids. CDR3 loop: CASSSTSGSRNEQFF. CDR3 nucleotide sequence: TGTGCCAGCAGCTCGACTAGCGGGAGTCGCAATGAGCAGTTCTTC.

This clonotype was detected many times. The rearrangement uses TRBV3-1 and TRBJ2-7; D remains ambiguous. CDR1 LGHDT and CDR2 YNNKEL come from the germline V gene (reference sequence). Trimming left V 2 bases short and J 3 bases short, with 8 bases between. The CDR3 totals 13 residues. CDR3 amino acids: CASSQTFIYEQYF. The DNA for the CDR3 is TGTGCCAGCAGCCAAACCTTTATCTACGAGCAGTACTTC.

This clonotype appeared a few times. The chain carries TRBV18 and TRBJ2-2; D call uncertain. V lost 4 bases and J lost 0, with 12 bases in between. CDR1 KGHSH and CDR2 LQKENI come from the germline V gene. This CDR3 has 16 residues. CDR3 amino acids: CASSLQSGTNTGELFF. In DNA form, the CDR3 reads TGTGCCAGCTCACTTCAATCGGGCACGAACACCGGGGAGCTGTTTTTT.

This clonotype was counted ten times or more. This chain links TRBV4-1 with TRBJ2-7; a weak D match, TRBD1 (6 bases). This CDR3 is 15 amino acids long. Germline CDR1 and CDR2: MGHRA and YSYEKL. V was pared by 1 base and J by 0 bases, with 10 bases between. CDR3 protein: CASSQGQASSYEQYV. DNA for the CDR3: TGCGCCAGCAGCCAAGGACAGGCCTCCTCCTACGAGCAGTACGTC.

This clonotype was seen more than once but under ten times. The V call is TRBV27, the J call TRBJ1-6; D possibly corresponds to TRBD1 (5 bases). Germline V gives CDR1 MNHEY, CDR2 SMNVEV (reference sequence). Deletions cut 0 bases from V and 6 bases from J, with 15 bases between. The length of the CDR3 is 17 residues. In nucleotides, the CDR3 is TGTGCCAGCAGTTTATCGCCGCCGGGACGGAGTAATTCACCCCTCCACTTT. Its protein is CASSLSPPGRSNSPLHF.

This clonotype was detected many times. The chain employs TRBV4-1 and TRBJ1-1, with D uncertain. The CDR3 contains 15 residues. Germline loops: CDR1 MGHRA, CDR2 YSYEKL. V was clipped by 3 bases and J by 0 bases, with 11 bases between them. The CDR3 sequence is CASSHPVPMNTEAFF. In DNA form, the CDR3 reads TGCGCCAGCAGCCATCCGGTGCCCATGAACACTGAAGCTTTCTTT.

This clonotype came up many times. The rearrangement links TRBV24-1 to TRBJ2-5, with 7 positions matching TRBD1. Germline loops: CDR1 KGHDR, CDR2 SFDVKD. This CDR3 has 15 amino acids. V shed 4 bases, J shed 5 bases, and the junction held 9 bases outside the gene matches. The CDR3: CATSDPTGAGETQYF. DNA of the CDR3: TGTGCCACCAGTGACCCCACAGGGGCCGGCGAGACCCAGTACTTC.

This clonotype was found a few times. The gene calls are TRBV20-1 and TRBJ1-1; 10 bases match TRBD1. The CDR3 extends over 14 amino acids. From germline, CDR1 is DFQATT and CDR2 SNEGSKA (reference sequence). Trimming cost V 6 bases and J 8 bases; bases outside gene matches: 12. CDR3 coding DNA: TGCAGTGCCCCTAAGGGACAGGGGCATAAAGAAGCTTTCTTT. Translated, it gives CSAPKGQGHKEAFF.

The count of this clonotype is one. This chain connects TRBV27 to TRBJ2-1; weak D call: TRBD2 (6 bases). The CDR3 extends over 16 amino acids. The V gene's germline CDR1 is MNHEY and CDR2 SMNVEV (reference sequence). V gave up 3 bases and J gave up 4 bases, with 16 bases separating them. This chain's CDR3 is CASSFMGGVSYNEQFF. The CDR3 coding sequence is TGTGCCAGCAGTTTTATGGGCGGGGTCAGTTACAATGAGCAGTTCTTC.

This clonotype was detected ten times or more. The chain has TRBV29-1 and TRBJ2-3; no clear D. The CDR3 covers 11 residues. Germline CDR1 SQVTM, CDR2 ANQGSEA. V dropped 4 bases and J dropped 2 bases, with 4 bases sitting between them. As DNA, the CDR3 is TGCAGCGTTGGGTCCACAGATACGCAGTATTTT. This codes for CSVGSTDTQYF.

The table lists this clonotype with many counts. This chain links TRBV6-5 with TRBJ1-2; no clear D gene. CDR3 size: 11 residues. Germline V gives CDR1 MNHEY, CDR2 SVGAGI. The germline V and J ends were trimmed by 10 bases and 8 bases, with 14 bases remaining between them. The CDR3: CATLTSFGYTF. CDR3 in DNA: TGTGCCACCCTAACCTCATTCGGCTACACCTTC.

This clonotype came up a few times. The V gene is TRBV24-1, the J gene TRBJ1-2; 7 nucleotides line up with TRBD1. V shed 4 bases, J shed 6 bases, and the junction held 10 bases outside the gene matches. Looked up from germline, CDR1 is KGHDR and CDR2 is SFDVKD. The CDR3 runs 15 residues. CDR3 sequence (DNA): TGTGCCACCAGTGAGGGGGACAGAGAACTAAATGGCTACACCTTC. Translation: CATSEGDRELNGYTF.

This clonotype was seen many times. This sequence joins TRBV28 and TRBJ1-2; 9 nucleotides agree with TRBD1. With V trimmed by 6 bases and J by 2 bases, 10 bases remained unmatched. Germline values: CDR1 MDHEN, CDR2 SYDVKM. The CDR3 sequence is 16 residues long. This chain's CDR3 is CASSVTGGPPNYGYTF. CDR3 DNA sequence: TGTGCCAGCAGCGTGACAGGGGGACCACCGAACTATGGCTACACCTTC.

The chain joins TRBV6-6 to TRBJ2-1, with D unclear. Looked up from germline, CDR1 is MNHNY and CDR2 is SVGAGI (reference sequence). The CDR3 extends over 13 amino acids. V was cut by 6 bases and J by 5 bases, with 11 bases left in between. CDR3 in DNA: TGTGCCAGCAGAGAAGCTGGTAACAATGAGCAGTTCTTC. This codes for CASREAGNNEQFF.

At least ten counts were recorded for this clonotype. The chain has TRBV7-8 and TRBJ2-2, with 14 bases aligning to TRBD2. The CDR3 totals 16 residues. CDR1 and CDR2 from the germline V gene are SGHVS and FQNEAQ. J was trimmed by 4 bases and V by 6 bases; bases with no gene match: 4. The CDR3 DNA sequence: TGTGCCAGCAGGGGACTAGCGGGAGTGGGCACCGGGGAGCTGTTTTTT. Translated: CASRGLAGVGTGELFF. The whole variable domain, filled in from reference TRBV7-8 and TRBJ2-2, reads GAGVSQSPRYKVAKRGQDVALRCDPISGHVSLFWYQQALGQGPEFLTYFQNEAQLDKSGLPSDRFFAERPEGSVSTLKIQRTQQEDSAVYLCASRGLAGVGTGELFFGEGSRLTVL.

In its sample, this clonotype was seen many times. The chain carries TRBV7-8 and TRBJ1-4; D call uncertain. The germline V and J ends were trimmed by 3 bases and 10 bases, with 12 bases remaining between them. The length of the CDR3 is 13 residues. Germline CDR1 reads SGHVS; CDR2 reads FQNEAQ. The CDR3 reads CASSLDRWGKLFF. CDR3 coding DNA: TGTGCCAGCAGCTTGGATCGATGGGGAAAACTGTTTTTT.